These 28 T cell receptor beta chains were sequenced from one sample in a study of blood T cell repertoires in COVID-19. The assay was immunoSEQ multiplex PCR, and TCRdb's table has in-frame clones only and misses some. The table lists 350,000 or so clones, approximately 83% of them singletons. The sample comprised PBMCs or T cells enriched from blood (not recorded which). The origin of the receptors is a woman aged 40 to 50 with acute COVID-19.

This chain connects TRBV19 to TRBJ2-7, with TRBD1 identical over 7 bases. The germline gives CDR1 LNHDA, CDR2 SQIVND (reference sequence). V shed 6 bases, J shed 2 bases, and the junction held 4 bases outside the gene matches. The CDR3 totals 13 residues. CDR3 nucleotides: TGTGCCAGTAGCGGGGACAGAGCCTACGAGCAGTACTTC. Residues: CASSGDRAYEQYF.

This chain uses TRBV7-6 with TRBJ2-5; 14 bases fit TRBD2. Losses at the gene ends were 8 bases for V and 3 bases for J; bases not matched to a gene: 8. The CDR3 is 16 residues long. The germline V gene encodes CDR1 SGHVS and CDR2 FNYEAQ. This chain's CDR3 is CASDGTSGRTEETQYF. For the CDR3, the DNA is TGTGCCAGCGACGGGACTAGCGGGAGAACAGAAGAGACCCAGTACTTC. The full variable domain, rest sourced from reference TRBV7-6 and TRBJ2-5, is GAGVSQSPRYKVTKRGQDVALRCDPISGHVSLYWYRQALGQGPEFLTYFNYEAQQDKSGLPNDRFSAERPEGSISTLTIQRTEQRDSAMYRCASDGTSGRTEETQYFGPGTRLLVL.

V and J are TRBV2 and TRBJ2-3; D is undetermined. The V gene lost 5 bases and the J gene lost 5 bases, with 8 bases spanning the gap. The germline gives CDR1 SNHLY, CDR2 FYNNEI. The CDR3 has 12 residues. The CDR3 region has the DNA TGTGCCAGCAGTTCGGGTGTAGATACGCAGTATTTT. It codes for CASSSGVDTQYF.

The V and J genes are TRBV4-2 and TRBJ2-1; D remains ambiguous. Looked up from germline, CDR1 is LGHNA and CDR2 is YNFKEQ. The CDR3 loop spans 12 amino acids. The V end lost 0 bases, the J end lost 9 bases, and 6 bases lay between the germline ends. The CDR3: CASSQEGLEQFF. The CDR3 DNA sequence: TGTGCCAGCAGCCAAGAGGGCCTTGAGCAGTTCTTC.

The chain is built from TRBV5-4 and TRBJ2-2, with D possibly TRBD1 on 6 matching bases. Germline loops: CDR1 SGHNT, CDR2 YYREEE (reference sequence). This CDR3 has 15 residues. V was pared by 3 bases and J by 5 bases, with 14 bases between. CDR3 loop: CASSSGTKGTGELFF. CDR3 sequence (DNA): TGTGCCAGCAGCTCCGGGACAAAAGGAACCGGGGAGCTGTTTTTT.

The gene calls are TRBV3-1 (or the pseudogene TRBV3-2) and TRBJ1-4, with 8 positions matching TRBD1. CDR1 LGHDT and CDR2 YNNKEL come from the germline V gene (reference sequence). Trimming at V came to 4 bases and at J to 3 bases, leaving 4 bases not matched to a gene. The CDR3 is 15 residues long. The CDR3 loop reads CASSPGQESNEKLFF. DNA of the CDR3: TGTGCCAGCAGCCCGGGACAGGAGTCTAATGAAAAACTGTTTTTT.

The chain carries TRBV5-1 and TRBJ1-3; perhaps TRBD1 as D (5 bases). The CDR3 length is 16 residues. From germline, CDR1 is SGHRS and CDR2 YFSETQ. Trimming took 3 bases from V and 0 from J, leaving 13 bases between them. CDR3 in amino acids: CASSYRTQGSGNTIYF. CDR3 in DNA: TGCGCCAGCAGCTACCGTACTCAGGGCTCTGGAAACACCATATATTTT.

The chain is built from TRBV19 and TRBJ2-1; no definite D call. The CDR3 has 15 amino acids. Germline values: CDR1 LNHDA, CDR2 SQIVND (reference sequence). Trimming pared 5 bases from V and 3 bases from J, leaving 14 bases between. The CDR3 region is CASSFRQAYYNEQFF. DNA for the CDR3: TGTGCCAGTAGTTTTCGTCAGGCCTACTACAATGAGCAGTTCTTC.

The chain links TRBV6-4 to TRBJ1-1; D is uncertain. Germline-derived CDR1 and CDR2 are MRHNA and SNTAGT. The CDR3 runs 13 residues. Trimming cost V 4 bases and J 3 bases, with 9 bases left between them. The CDR3 DNA reads TGTGCCAGCAGTGTATCCCGGGACACTGAAGCTTTCTTT. Translation gives CASSVSRDTEAFF.

This chain joins TRBV10-3 and TRBJ1-3; 10 nucleotides line up with TRBD1. The length of the CDR3 is 15 residues. Germline assignment: CDR1 ENHRY and CDR2 SYGVKD. V was clipped by 4 bases and J by 2 bases; unmatched bases: 2. The CDR3 nucleotides read TGTGCCATCAGTGCGACAGGGGGCACTGGAAACACCATATATTTT. Its translation is CAISATGGTGNTIYF.

V is TRBV27 and J is TRBJ1-5; 10 bases match TRBD1. Per germline, CDR1 MNHEY and CDR2 SMNVEV (reference sequence). The CDR3 is made up of 17 amino acids. V was clipped by 1 base and J by 7 bases; unmatched bases: 10. CDR3 amino acids: CASSLYGTGVSLQPQHF. CDR3 in DNA: TGTGCCAGCAGTTTATACGGGACAGGGGTTTCATTGCAGCCCCAGCATTTT.

CDR3 coding DNA: TGTGCCAGCAGCTTGGGACACCGGAACACTGAAGCTTTCTTT. Residues: CASSLGHRNTEAFF. The chain links TRBV5-4 to TRBJ1-1, with unresolved D. This CDR3 region has 14 residues. Germline V lookup: CDR1 SGHNT, CDR2 YYREEE (reference sequence). V was cut by 0 bases and J by 1 base, with 7 bases left in between.

The chain combines TRBV7-2 with TRBJ2-7; 7 positions agree with TRBD1. The CDR3 sequence is 15 residues long. J was trimmed by 5 bases and V by 4 bases; bases with no gene match: 11. Germline CDR1 is SGHTA and CDR2 is FQGNSA. DNA for the CDR3: TGTGCCAGCAGCTACCCTCGGTCCGGGACAGACGAGCAGTACTTC. Translated, it gives CASSYPRSGTDEQYF.

The chain is built from TRBV7-6 and TRBJ2-5; 12 bases are shared with TRBD2. J gave up 5 bases and V 6 bases, and 7 bases lay outside the gene matches. Per the germline V gene, CDR1 is SGHVS and CDR2 is FNYEAQ. This CDR3 spans 15 amino acids. The CDR3 DNA sequence: TGTGCCAGCAGTCTACTAGCGGGAGGCTGGGAGACCCAGTACTTC. This translates into CASSLLAGGWETQYF.

V and J are TRBV6-5 and TRBJ2-5; 7 bases match TRBD1. The CDR3 sequence is 15 residues long. Germline CDR1 MNHEY, CDR2 SVGAGI. Unmatched junction bases numbered 10, after V lost 8 bases and J lost 1 base. As DNA, the CDR3 is TGTGCCAGCTGGAGACAGGGCTTATTCCAAGAGACCCAGTACTTC. Translation gives CASWRQGLFQETQYF.

J is TRBJ2-6 and V is TRBV7-2, with D unclear. The CDR3 contains 15 residues. The V end lost 4 bases, the J end lost 0 bases, and 7 bases lay between the germline ends. CDR1 is SGHTA, CDR2 FQGNSA, per germline. In DNA form, the CDR3 reads TGTGCCAGCAGCTCAGCACACTCTGGGGCCAACGTCCTGACTTTC. Its protein product is CASSSAHSGANVLTF.

The chain joins TRBV18 to TRBJ2-2, with D tentatively TRBD2 (5 bases). V lost 1 base, J lost 5 bases, and 14 bases lay in between. This CDR3 comprises 16 residues. The germline CDR1 and CDR2 sequences are KGHSH and LQKENI. DNA for the CDR3: TGTGCCAGCTCACCACGGGCGGCGTCGGGGACCGGGGAGCTGTTTTTT. Encoded protein: CASSPRAASGTGELFF.

The V and J genes are TRBV6-1 and TRBJ1-2; D perhaps matches TRBD1 (6 bases). The CDR3 length is 13 residues. From germline, CDR1 is MNHNS and CDR2 SASEGT. The V gene lost 3 bases and the J gene lost 7 bases, with 12 bases spanning the gap. This chain's CDR3 is CASSEQGSTGYTF. The CDR3 coding sequence is TGTGCCAGCAGTGAGCAGGGGAGTACTGGCTACACCTTC.

The chain has TRBV7-8 and TRBJ1-2; 10 nucleotides agree with TRBD1. The CDR3 loop spans 14 amino acids. V was pared by 1 base and J by 8 bases, with 4 bases of the junction left unmatched. Per the germline V gene, CDR1 is SGHVS and CDR2 is FQNEAQ. CDR3: CASSLGTGGLGYTF. CDR3 DNA sequence: TGTGCCAGCAGCTTAGGGACAGGGGGATTGGGCTACACCTTC. Filled out from reference TRBV7-8 and TRBJ1-2, the complete variable domain reads GAGVSQSPRYKVAKRGQDVALRCDPISGHVSLFWYQQALGQGPEFLTYFQNEAQLDKSGLPSDRFFAERPEGSVSTLKIQRTQQEDSAVYLCASSLGTGGLGYTFGSGTRLTVV.

This chain uses TRBV4-2 with TRBJ2-3; D not resolved. The germline V gene encodes CDR1 LGHNA and CDR2 YNFKEQ. The CDR3 totals 13 residues. The V and J ends lost 0 bases and 5 bases respectively, with 6 bases between them. In DNA form, the CDR3 reads TGTGCCAGCAGCCAAGATCCGTTAGATACGCAGTATTTT. It encodes CASSQDPLDTQYF.

The chain recombines TRBV6-5 with TRBJ1-1; no reliable D call. Germline-derived CDR1 and CDR2 are MNHEY and SVGAGI. V lost 0 bases, J lost 5 bases, and 4 bases lay in between. The CDR3 spans 12 residues. The DNA of the CDR3 is TGTGCCAGCAGTTACTCGAGGACTGAAGCTTTCTTT. Its protein product is CASSYSRTEAFF.

This rearrangement joins TRBV11-2 to TRBJ1-6; 7 bases are shared with TRBD1. This CDR3 spans 15 amino acids. Germline V gene lookup returns CDR1 SGHAT and CDR2 FQNNGV. V shed 5 bases and J 9 bases; nucleotides not matched to a gene: 10. The DNA of the CDR3 is TGTGCCAGCAGCCCTGTCCGGGACAGTCGTTCACCCCTCCACTTT. Translated, it gives CASSPVRDSRSPLHF. The variable domain in full, completed from reference TRBV11-2 and TRBJ1-6, reads EAGVAQSPRYKIIEKRQSVAFWCNPISGHATLYWYQQILGQGPKLLIQFQNNGVVDDSQLPKDRFSAERLKGVDSTLKIQPAKLEDSAVYLCASSPVRDSRSPLHFGNGTRLTVT.

The chain joins TRBV28 to TRBJ1-5; possible D gene TRBD1, 6 bases. V was pared by 3 bases and J by 6 bases, with 18 bases between. The CDR3 has 16 residues. From germline, CDR1 is MDHEN and CDR2 SYDVKM. The CDR3 region is CASSFSAAKGGQPQHF. CDR3 DNA sequence: TGTGCCAGCAGTTTTTCGGCAGCCAAAGGGGGTCAGCCCCAGCATTTT.

This sequence joins TRBV19 and TRBJ1-1; 7 bases fit TRBD1. Germline CDR1 reads LNHDA; CDR2 reads SQIVND (reference sequence). With 3 bases clipped from V and 5 bases from J, the junction kept 6 bases outside the gene matches. This CDR3 region has 14 residues. CDR3 DNA: TGTGCCAGTAGTATTGGCCAGGGGGAAACTGAAGCTTTCTTT. As protein: CASSIGQGETEAFF.

This clone showed up just a few times. V gene TRBV7-3 combines with J gene TRBJ2-7; no clear D gene. CDR1 is SGHTA, CDR2 FQGTGA, per germline. The V end lost 2 bases, the J end lost 4 bases, and 9 bases lay between the germline ends. The CDR3 consists of 13 residues. CDR3 in amino acids: CASSLYDGYEQYF. DNA for the CDR3: TGTGCCAGCAGCTTATACGACGGGTACGAGCAGTACTTC. The full variable domain, rest sourced from reference TRBV7-3 and TRBJ2-7, is GAGVSQTPSNKVTEKGKYVELRCDPISGHTALYWYRQSLGQGPEFLIYFQGTGAADDSGLPNDRFFAVRPEGSVSTLKIQRTERGDSAVYLCASSLYDGYEQYFGPGTRLTVT.

This clone was seen more than once but under ten times. This chain uses TRBV2 with TRBJ1-3; no clear D gene. Germline V lookup: CDR1 SNHLY, CDR2 FYNNEI. The CDR3 is 15 residues long. Trimming removed 5 bases from V and 1 base from J, with 12 bases in between. The CDR3 DNA is TGTGCCAGCAGTTACATTTCGGGGTCTGGAAACACCATATATTTT. This encodes CASSYISGSGNTIYF.

This chain uses TRBV7-2 with TRBJ2-7; 11 nucleotides align to TRBD2. With V trimmed by 5 bases and J by 0 bases, 6 bases remained unmatched. The length of the CDR3 is 16 residues. CDR1 is SGHTA and CDR2 is FQGNSA in the germline V gene. CDR3: CASSPTSGVSSYEQYF. The CDR3 coding sequence is TGTGCCAGCAGCCCGACTAGCGGGGTGAGCTCCTACGAGCAGTACTTC.

The rearrangement joins TRBV28 to TRBJ1-2; 10 nucleotides match TRBD1. This CDR3 comprises 15 residues. In germline, CDR1 is MDHEN, CDR2 SYDVKM. The J segment lost 7 bases and the V segment lost 1 base, leaving 6 bases of the junction unmatched. The CDR3 DNA is TGTGCCAGCAGTTTATTAGACAGGGGGCGCTTTGGCTACACCTTC. It encodes CASSLLDRGRFGYTF.